This T cell receptor (beta chain) is from a study of post-analysis software for immune sequencing data. In the study overall: Relapsing-remitting, secondary progressive and progressive-relapsing multiple sclerosis courses were included.

Trimming left V 4 bases short and J 2 bases short, with 16 bases between. Germline CDR1 is SGHDT and CDR2 is YYEEEE. The CDR3 has 16 amino acids. Every TCR beta cDNA library bore unique molecular identifiers. TCRdb reprocessed the PCR reads with MiXCR, giving one entry per CDR3 protein. In the table there are approximately 350,000 distinct CDR3 sequences, roughly 30% of which are singletons. On this clonotype itself: The antigen is unknown.

Points from the study as a whole: When compared against controls, multiple sclerosis patients showed significantly lower normalized Chao1 diversity. The study found TRBV5-6, TRBV5-1 and TRBV20-1 among 4 or 5 TRBV segments more frequent in patients than controls.

The source material was blood. This receptor was obtained from a girl aged 10-17 years with multiple sclerosis. V gene TRBV5-6 combines with J gene TRBJ1-3, with D unresolved. Here the CDR3 DNA reads TGTGCCAGCAGCCGTATTCTCTCAGAGGCTGGAAACACCATATATTTT. It yields the protein CASSRILSEAGNTIYF. Full variable domain (remainder filled in from reference TRBV5-6 and TRBJ1-3): DAGVTQSPTHLIKTRGQQVTLRCSPKSGHDTVSWYQQALGQGPQFIFQYYEEEERQRGNFPDRFSGHQFPNYSSELNVNALLLGDSALYLCASSRILSEAGNTIYFGEGSWLTVV.